These 12 T cell receptor beta chains share one sample of origin, sequenced in a study of neurological immune-mediated disorders. In TCRdb, the 5' RACE reads were re-called with MiXCR into one record per CDR3 protein. The sample has 40,000 to 50,000 distinct CDR3 sequences; 2.5% are singletons. The sample taken for sequencing was PBMCs. The receptors come from a man aged 25 to 45 with multiple sclerosis.

This clonotype was observed many times. The chain is built from TRBV28 and TRBJ1-2; no clear D gene. CDR3 size: 12 residues. Trimming removed 7 bases from V and 2 bases from J, with 8 bases in between. The germline gives CDR1 MDHEN, CDR2 SYDVKM. The DNA of the CDR3 is TGTGCCAGCATAACGGGGAACTATGGCTACACCTTC. It codes for CASITGNYGYTF.

This clonotype was seen ten or more times. The chain is built from TRBV20-1 and TRBJ1-2; D is uncertain. The CDR3 consists of 11 residues. V was clipped by 5 bases and J by 7 bases, with 11 bases between them. CDR1 and CDR2 from the germline V gene are DFQATT and SNEGSKA (reference sequence). CDR3 sequence: CSAPKMGGYTF. In nucleotides, the CDR3 is TGCAGTGCTCCGAAGATGGGTGGCTACACCTTC.

This clonotype has just a few counts. This chain connects TRBV7-3 to TRBJ1-2; D perhaps matches TRBD1 (6 bases). The CDR3 length is 14 residues. Trimming shortened V by 0 bases and J by 3 bases, and 8 bases separated the two germline ends. Per germline, CDR1 SGHTA and CDR2 FQGTGA. The CDR3 loop is CASSLTAGDYGYTF. Here the CDR3 DNA reads TGTGCCAGCAGCTTAACGGCAGGGGACTATGGCTACACCTTC. The full variable domain, with the rest looked up from reference TRBV7-3 and TRBJ1-2, is GAGVSQTPSNKVTEKGKYVELRCDPISGHTALYWYRQSLGQGPEFLIYFQGTGAADDSGLPNDRFFAVRPEGSVSTLKIQRTERGDSAVYLCASSLTAGDYGYTFGSGTRLTVV.

In its sample, this clonotype was seen many times. The chain is built from TRBV5-1 and TRBJ2-6; D not certain. V was shortened by 0 bases and J by 2 bases, with 9 bases between the two germline ends. CDR1 and CDR2 (germline): SGHRS, YFSETQ. The CDR3 loop spans 16 amino acids. The CDR3 region is CASSLADGAGANVLTF. The CDR3, as DNA: TGCGCCAGCAGCTTGGCCGACGGAGCTGGGGCCAACGTCCTGACTTTC.

In its sample, this clonotype was seen many times. The J gene is TRBJ1-2, the V gene TRBV5-1, with a tentative D call TRBD1 (6 bases). V was shortened by 0 bases and J by 7 bases, with 22 bases between the two germline ends. CDR1 SGHRS and CDR2 YFSETQ come from the germline V gene. The CDR3 consists of 17 residues. CDR3 coding DNA: TGCGCCAGCAGCTTGGCAGGCCCCGGGACACACCAAGGTGGCTACACCTTC. Translation gives CASSLAGPGTHQGGYTF. Full variable domain (remainder filled in from reference TRBV5-1 and TRBJ1-2): KAGVTQTPRYLIKTRGQQVTLSCSPISGHRSVSWYQQTPGQGLQFLFEYFSETQRNKGNFPGRFSGRQFSNSRSEMNVSTLELGDSALYLCASSLAGPGTHQGGYTFGSGTRLTVV.

This clonotype was found many times. The V gene is TRBV20-1, the J gene TRBJ1-2; 9 bases map to TRBD1. The length of the CDR3 is 15 residues. Per the germline V gene, CDR1 is DFQATT and CDR2 is SNEGSKA (reference sequence). Losses at the gene ends were 5 bases for V and 1 base for J; bases not matched to a gene: 8. The CDR3 loop is CSAPDRGGVNYGYTF. CDR3 nucleotides: TGCAGTGCTCCTGACAGGGGGGGGGTTAACTATGGCTACACCTTC.

This clonotype was recorded at least ten times. This chain joins TRBV28 and TRBJ2-7; D unclear. From germline, CDR1 is MDHEN and CDR2 SYDVKM. CDR3 size: 14 residues. Trimming pared 7 bases from V and 0 bases from J, leaving 13 bases between. DNA for the CDR3: TGTGCCAGCAAAGCAGACCCGAGCTCCTACGAGCAGTACTTC. This translates into CASKADPSSYEQYF. Together with reference TRBV28 and TRBJ2-7, the CDR3 gives the full variable domain: DVKVTQSSRYLVKRTGEKVFLECVQDMDHENMFWYRQDPGLGLRLIYFSYDVKMKEKGDIPEGYSVSREKKERFSLILESASTNQTSMYLCASKADPSSYEQYFGPGTRLTVT.

This clonotype was seen many times. This chain links TRBV2 with TRBJ1-6; D is possibly TRBD1 (6 bases). With 4 bases removed from V and 3 bases from J, the gap between germline ends came to 10 bases. The CDR3 is made up of 15 amino acids. Germline CDR1 SNHLY, CDR2 FYNNEI. This CDR3 reads CASSATGNYNSPLHF. The CDR3 DNA follows: TGTGCCAGCAGTGCTACAGGGAACTATAATTCACCCCTCCACTTT. Full variable domain (missing parts from reference TRBV2 and TRBJ1-6): EPEVTQTPSHQVTQMGQEVILRCVPISNHLYFYWYRQILGQKVEFLVSFYNNEISEKSEIFDDQFSVERPDGSNFTLKIRSTKLEDSAMYFCASSATGNYNSPLHFGNGTRLTVT.

The gene calls are TRBV2 and TRBJ2-1; 11 bases fit TRBD2. From germline, CDR1 is SNHLY and CDR2 FYNNEI. The CDR3 length is 14 residues. The V and J ends lost 6 bases and 15 bases, in that order; junction bases with no gene match: 13. The CDR3 here is CASSSGLADFVLFF. The CDR3 DNA follows: TGTGCCAGCAGCTCGGGACTAGCGGATTTCGTTCTGTTCTTC.

Ten or more counts support this clonotype. This chain links TRBV5-1 with TRBJ2-5; D gene uncertain. The V end lost 0 bases, the J end lost 10 bases, and 7 bases lay between the germline ends. Germline V gene lookup returns CDR1 SGHRS and CDR2 YFSETQ. The CDR3 length is 11 residues. The CDR3 nucleotides are TGCGCCAGCAGCTTGGAAGGCAACCAGTACTTC. It encodes CASSLEGNQYF.

This clonotype is medium-sized in the sample. The chain couples TRBV20-1 to TRBJ2-5, with D perhaps matching TRBD2 (6 bases). This CDR3 comprises 13 residues. The V end lost 5 bases, the J end lost 5 bases, and 15 bases lay between the germline ends. In germline, CDR1 is DFQATT, CDR2 SNEGSKA (reference sequence). CDR3 bases: TGCAGTGCTCCTCTGACTAGTACGGAGACCCAGTACTTC. This translates into CSAPLTSTETQYF.

This clonotype was picked up many times. This chain uses TRBV25-1 with TRBJ2-1; 13 positions match TRBD2. In germline, CDR1 is MGHDK, CDR2 SYGVNS. Unmatched junction bases numbered 11, after V lost 8 bases and J lost 10 bases. This CDR3 spans 15 amino acids. CDR3 region: CASRPTSGRASEQFF. The CDR3 DNA sequence: TGTGCCAGCCGGCCCACTAGCGGGAGGGCCTCGGAGCAGTTCTTC.